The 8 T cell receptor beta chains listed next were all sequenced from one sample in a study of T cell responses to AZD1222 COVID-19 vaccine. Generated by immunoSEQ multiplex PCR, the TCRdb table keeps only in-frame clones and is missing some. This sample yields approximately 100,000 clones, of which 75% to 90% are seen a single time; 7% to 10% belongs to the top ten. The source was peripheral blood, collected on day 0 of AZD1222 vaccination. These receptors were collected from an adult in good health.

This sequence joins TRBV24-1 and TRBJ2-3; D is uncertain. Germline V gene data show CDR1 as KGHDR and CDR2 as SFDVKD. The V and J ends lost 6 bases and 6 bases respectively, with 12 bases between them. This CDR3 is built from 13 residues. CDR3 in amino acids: CATSKPGSDTQYF. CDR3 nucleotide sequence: TGTGCCACCAGTAAACCGGGTAGCGATACGCAGTATTTT.

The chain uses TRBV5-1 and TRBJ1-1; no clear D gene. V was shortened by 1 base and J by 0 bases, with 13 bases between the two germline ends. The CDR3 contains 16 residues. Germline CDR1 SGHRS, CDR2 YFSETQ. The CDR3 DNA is TGCGCCAGCAGCTTGCGGGAACAGATCTTGAACACTGAAGCTTTCTTT. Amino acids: CASSLREQILNTEAFF.

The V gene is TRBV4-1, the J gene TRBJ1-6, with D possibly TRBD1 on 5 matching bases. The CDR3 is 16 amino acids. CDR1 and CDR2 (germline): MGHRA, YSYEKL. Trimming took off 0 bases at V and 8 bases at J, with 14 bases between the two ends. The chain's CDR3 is CASSQDLTKGDSPLHF. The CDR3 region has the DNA TGCGCCAGCAGCCAAGACTTAACGAAAGGGGATTCACCCCTCCACTTT.

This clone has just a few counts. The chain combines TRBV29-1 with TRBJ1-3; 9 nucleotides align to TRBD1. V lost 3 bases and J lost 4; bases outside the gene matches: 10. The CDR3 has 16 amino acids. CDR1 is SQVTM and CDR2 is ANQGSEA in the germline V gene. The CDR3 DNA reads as TGCAGCGTTGAGATAACAGGGGGCGCTTCCGGAAACACCATATATTTT. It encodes CSVEITGGASGNTIYF.

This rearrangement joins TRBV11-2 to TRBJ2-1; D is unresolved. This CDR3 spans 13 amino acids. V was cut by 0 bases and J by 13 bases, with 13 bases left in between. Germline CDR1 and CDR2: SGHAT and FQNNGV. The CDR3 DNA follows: TGTGCCAGCAGCTTAGAGGGTGAGCTGGCACAGTTCTTC. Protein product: CASSLEGELAQFF.

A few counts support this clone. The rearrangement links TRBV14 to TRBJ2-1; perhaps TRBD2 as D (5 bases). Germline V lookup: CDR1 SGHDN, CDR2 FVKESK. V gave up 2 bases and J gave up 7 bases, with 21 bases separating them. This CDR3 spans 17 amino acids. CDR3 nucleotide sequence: TGTGCCAGCAGCCAATACGAGGGTAGCGATCCCCGAAATGAGCAGTTCTTC. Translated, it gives CASSQYEGSDPRNEQFF.

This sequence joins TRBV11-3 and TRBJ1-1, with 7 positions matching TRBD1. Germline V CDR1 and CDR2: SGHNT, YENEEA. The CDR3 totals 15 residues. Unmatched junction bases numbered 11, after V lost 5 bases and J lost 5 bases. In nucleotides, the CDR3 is TGTGCCAGCAGCCCAAACAGGGGTGGTTCTACTGAAGCTTTCTTT. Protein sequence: CASSPNRGGSTEAFF.

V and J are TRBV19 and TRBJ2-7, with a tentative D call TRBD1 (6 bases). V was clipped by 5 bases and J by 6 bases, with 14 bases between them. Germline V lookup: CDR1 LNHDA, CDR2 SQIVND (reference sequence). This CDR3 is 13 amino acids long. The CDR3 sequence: CASSLRQVGEQYF. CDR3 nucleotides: TGTGCCAGTAGTTTGAGACAGGTCGGCGAGCAGTACTTC.